Below, 9 T cell receptor beta chains from the same sample are listed, as sequenced in a study of CD8+ T cells in alopecia areata. TCR sequencing used cDNA made by reverse transcription of extracted RNA. Generated by immunoSEQ multiplex PCR, the TCRdb table keeps only in-frame clones and is missing some. The table shows 140,000 or so clones, with 45% to 60% occurring only once. Sequencing used CD4+ T cells sorted from blood, obtained at week 0. The receptors were gathered from a human donor with alopecia areata.

This clone has more than one count but fewer than ten. This rearrangement joins TRBV5-1 to TRBJ2-7, with 7 bases matching TRBD1. The CDR3 totals 16 residues. Germline V gene sequence: CDR1 SGHRS, CDR2 YFSETQ. Losses at the gene ends were 3 bases for V and 5 bases for J; bases not matched to a gene: 14. Here the CDR3 DNA reads TGCGCCAGCAGCTCCTCCTACAGCCCAGGGGGACACGAGCAGTACTTC. It is translated as CASSSSYSPGGHEQYF. Full variable domain (remainder filled in from reference TRBV5-1 and TRBJ2-7): KAGVTQTPRYLIKTRGQQVTLSCSPISGHRSVSWYQQTPGQGLQFLFEYFSETQRNKGNFPGRFSGRQFSNSRSEMNVSTLELGDSALYLCASSSSYSPGGHEQYFGPGTRLTVT.

The rearrangement uses TRBV7-3 and TRBJ2-5; 12 bases agree with TRBD1. CDR1 and CDR2 (germline): SGHTA, FQGTGA. The J segment lost 4 bases and the V segment lost 6 bases, leaving 15 bases of the junction unmatched. The CDR3 consists of 18 residues. Written as DNA, the CDR3 is TGTGCCAGCAGTCGTCAGGGACAGGGGGCGTTTCAAGGAGAGACCCAGTACTTC. Protein sequence: CASSRQGQGAFQGETQYF.

The chain carries TRBV29-1 and TRBJ1-1, with 9 bases lining up with TRBD1. The CDR3 has 13 amino acids. Germline-derived CDR1 and CDR2 are SQVTM and ANQGSEA. The junction had 4 bases not matched to a gene; V was cut back by 5 bases and J by 3 bases. The CDR3 is CSVKTGGYTEAFF. In nucleotides, the CDR3 is TGCAGCGTTAAGACAGGGGGATACACTGAAGCTTTCTTT.

The sample holds a few counts of this clone. The gene calls are TRBV29-1 and TRBJ2-2; TRBD2 is a possible D gene (5 bases). The CDR3 totals 13 residues. Germline V gene sequence: CDR1 SQVTM, CDR2 ANQGSEA. The V gene lost 5 bases and the J gene lost 5 bases, with 12 bases spanning the gap. The CDR3, as DNA: TGCAGCGTTCTCGGGGAACTAACCGGGGAGCTGTTTTTT. It is translated as CSVLGELTGELFF.

The chain couples TRBV7-9 to TRBJ1-2; no reliable D call. CDR3 length equals 13 residues. The germline V gene encodes CDR1 SEHNR and CDR2 FQNEAQ (reference sequence). V shed 5 bases and J shed 5 bases, with 12 bases lying between them. In DNA, the CDR3 is TGTGCCAGCAGCCCGACATCGGGGTATGGCTACACCTTC. Amino acid sequence: CASSPTSGYGYTF. Based on the CDR3 plus reference TRBV7-9 and TRBJ1-2, the full variable domain is DTGVSQNPRHKITKRGQNVTFRCDPISEHNRLYWYRQTLGQGPEFLTYFQNEAQLEKSRLLSDRFSAERPKGSFSTLEIQRTEQGDSAMYLCASSPTSGYGYTFGSGTRLTVV.

The V call is TRBV18, the J call TRBJ2-5, with D tentatively TRBD2 (5 bases). This CDR3 spans 14 amino acids. The V gene lost 0 bases and the J gene lost 3 bases, with 8 bases spanning the gap. Germline loops: CDR1 KGHSH, CDR2 LQKENI. As DNA, the CDR3 is TGTGCCAGCTCACCACCGGAGGCGGAAGAGACCCAGTACTTC. Its protein is CASSPPEAEETQYF.

The chain couples TRBV6-1 to TRBJ2-4; the D gene is possibly TRBD2 (6 bases). V lost 3 bases and J lost 8, with 20 bases in between. This CDR3 is 16 amino acids long. The germline gives CDR1 MNHNS, CDR2 SASEGT. The CDR3 DNA reads TGTGCCAGCAGTGACTTATATGGAGGGGATGTAGACATTCAGTACTTC. Translated: CASSDLYGGDVDIQYF.

A word on this clone: The sample contains more than one DNA sequence encoding this CDR3. This chain uses TRBV18 with TRBJ1-2; D gene ambiguous. The germline V and J ends were trimmed by 3 bases and 6 bases, with 5 bases remaining between them. Germline V gives CDR1 KGHSH, CDR2 LQKENI. The CDR3 covers 11 residues. For the CDR3, the DNA is TGTGCCAGCTCACCCGGGGATGGCTACACCTTC. Translation gives CASSPGDGYTF.

This clone is medium-sized within its sample. The rearrangement uses TRBV28 and TRBJ1-4; D is uncertain. Per germline, CDR1 MDHEN and CDR2 SYDVKM. V was trimmed by 0 bases and J by 6 bases, leaving 8 bases between them. The CDR3 has 14 residues. DNA of the CDR3: TGTGCCAGCAGTTTATGGGGAGGGCATGAAAAACTGTTTTTT. This encodes CASSLWGGHEKLFF.